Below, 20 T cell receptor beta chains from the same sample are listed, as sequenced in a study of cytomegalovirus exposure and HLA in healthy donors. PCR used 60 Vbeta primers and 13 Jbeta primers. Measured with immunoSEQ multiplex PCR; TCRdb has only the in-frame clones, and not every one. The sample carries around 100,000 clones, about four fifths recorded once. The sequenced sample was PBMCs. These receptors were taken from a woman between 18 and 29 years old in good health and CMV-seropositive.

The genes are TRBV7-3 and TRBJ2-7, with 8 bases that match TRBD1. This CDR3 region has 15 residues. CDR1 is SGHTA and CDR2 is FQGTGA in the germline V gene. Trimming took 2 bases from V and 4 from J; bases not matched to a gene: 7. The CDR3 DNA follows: TGTGCCAGCAGCTTAGAGGCAGGGGGCGGGTACGAGCAGTACTTC. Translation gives CASSLEAGGGYEQYF. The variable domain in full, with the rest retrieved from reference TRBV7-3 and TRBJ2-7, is GAGVSQTPSNKVTEKGKYVELRCDPISGHTALYWYRQSLGQGPEFLIYFQGTGAADDSGLPNDRFFAVRPEGSVSTLKIQRTERGDSAVYLCASSLEAGGGYEQYFGPGTRLTVT.

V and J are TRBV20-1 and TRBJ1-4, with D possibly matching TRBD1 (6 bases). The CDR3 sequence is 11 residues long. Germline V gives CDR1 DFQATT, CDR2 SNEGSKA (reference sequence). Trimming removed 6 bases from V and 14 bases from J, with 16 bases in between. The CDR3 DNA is TGCAGTGCCCAAATTCGGGGGGGCCTGTTTTTT. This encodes CSAQIRGGLFF.

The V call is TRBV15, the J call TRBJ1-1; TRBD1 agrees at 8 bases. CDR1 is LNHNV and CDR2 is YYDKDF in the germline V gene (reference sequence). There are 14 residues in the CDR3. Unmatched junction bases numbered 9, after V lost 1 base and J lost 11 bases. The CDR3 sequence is CATSRGSTGGSAFF. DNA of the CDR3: TGTGCCACCAGCAGAGGCTCTACAGGGGGTAGTGCTTTCTTT.

The CDR3 region has the DNA TGTGCCAGCAGCGCTTCTCGTGTAGCGGGAGTTGCCGAGCAGTACTTC. It yields the protein CASSASRVAGVAEQYF. The chain combines TRBV9 with TRBJ2-7; TRBD2 aligns across 9 bases. The CDR3 has 16 residues. V shed 3 bases and J 6 bases; nucleotides not matched to a gene: 13. Germline V gives CDR1 SGDLS, CDR2 YYNGEE. Combining the CDR3 with reference TRBV9 and TRBJ2-7 gives the whole variable domain DSGVTQTPKHLITATGQRVTLRCSPRSGDLSVYWYQQSLDQGLQFLIQYYNGEERAKGNILERFSAQQFPDLHSELNLSSLELGDSALYFCASSASRVAGVAEQYFGPGTRLTVT.

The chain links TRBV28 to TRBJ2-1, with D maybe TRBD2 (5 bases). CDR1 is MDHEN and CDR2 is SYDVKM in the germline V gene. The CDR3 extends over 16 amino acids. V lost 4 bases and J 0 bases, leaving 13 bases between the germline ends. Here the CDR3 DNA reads TGTGCCAGCAGTTCCGTCACGGGGAGCTCCTACAATGAGCAGTTCTTC. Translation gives CASSSVTGSSYNEQFF.

DNA for the CDR3: TGTGCCATCAGTGAGTCTGGGCTGCAGGAAAAACTGTTTTTT. Its translation: CAISESGLQEKLFF. J is TRBJ1-4 and V is TRBV10-3; D not certain. The CDR3 length is 14 residues. The V gene's germline CDR1 is ENHRY and CDR2 SYGVKD. With 0 bases removed from V and 8 bases from J, the gap between germline ends came to 10 bases.

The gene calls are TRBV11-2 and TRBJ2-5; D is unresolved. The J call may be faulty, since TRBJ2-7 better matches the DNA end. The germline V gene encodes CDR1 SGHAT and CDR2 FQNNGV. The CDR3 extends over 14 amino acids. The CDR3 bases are TGTGCCAGCAGCTTAGGATCCCCCTTCTACGAGCAGTACTTC. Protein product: CASSLGSPFYEQYF.

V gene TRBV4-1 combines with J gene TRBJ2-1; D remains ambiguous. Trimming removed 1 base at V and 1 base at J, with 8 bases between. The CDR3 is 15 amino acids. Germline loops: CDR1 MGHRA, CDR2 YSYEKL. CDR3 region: CASSQASASYNEQFF. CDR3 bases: TGCGCCAGCAGCCAAGCAAGCGCATCCTACAATGAGCAGTTCTTC.

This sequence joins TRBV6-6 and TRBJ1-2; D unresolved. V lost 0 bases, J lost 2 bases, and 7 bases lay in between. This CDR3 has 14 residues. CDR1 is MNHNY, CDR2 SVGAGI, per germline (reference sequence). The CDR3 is CASSYSGQNYGYTF. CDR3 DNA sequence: TGTGCCAGCAGTTACTCTGGCCAGAACTATGGCTACACCTTC.

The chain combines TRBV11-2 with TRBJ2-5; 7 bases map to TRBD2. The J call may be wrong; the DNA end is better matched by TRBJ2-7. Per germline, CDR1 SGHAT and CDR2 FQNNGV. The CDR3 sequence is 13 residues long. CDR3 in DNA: TGTGCCAGCAGTTCGGGGGGCTCCTACGAGCAGTACTTC. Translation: CASSSGGSYEQYF.

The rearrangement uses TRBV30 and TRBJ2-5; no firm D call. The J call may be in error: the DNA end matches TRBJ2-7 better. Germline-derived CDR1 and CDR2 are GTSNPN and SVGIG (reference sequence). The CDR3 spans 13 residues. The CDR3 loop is CAWSPALSYEQYF. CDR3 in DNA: TGTGCCTGGAGTCCCGCCCTCTCCTACGAGCAGTACTTC.

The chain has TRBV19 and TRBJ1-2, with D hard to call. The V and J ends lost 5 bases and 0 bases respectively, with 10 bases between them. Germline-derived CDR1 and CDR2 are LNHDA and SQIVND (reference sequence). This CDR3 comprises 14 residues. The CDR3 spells CASSQTTTNYGYTF. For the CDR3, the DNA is TGTGCCAGTAGTCAAACGACAACTAACTATGGCTACACCTTC.

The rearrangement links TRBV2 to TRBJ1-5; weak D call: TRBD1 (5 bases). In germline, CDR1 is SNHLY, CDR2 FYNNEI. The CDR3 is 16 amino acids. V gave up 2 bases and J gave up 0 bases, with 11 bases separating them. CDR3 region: CASSETGRYSNQPQHF. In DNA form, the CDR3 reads TGTGCCAGCAGTGAAACAGGCCGTTATAGCAATCAGCCCCAGCATTTT.

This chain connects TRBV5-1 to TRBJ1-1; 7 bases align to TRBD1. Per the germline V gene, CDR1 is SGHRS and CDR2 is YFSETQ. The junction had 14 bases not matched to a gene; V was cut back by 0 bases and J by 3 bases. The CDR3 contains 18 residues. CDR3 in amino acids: CASSLAHGTAGRDTEAFF. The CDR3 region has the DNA TGCGCCAGCAGCTTGGCCCACGGGACAGCCGGGCGTGACACTGAAGCTTTCTTT.

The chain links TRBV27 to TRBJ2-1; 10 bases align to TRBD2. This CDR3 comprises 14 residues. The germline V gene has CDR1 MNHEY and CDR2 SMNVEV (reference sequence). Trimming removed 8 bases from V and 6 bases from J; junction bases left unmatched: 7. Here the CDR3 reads CASRRLAGINEQFF. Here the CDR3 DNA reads TGTGCCAGCCGTAGACTAGCGGGCATCAATGAGCAGTTCTTC.

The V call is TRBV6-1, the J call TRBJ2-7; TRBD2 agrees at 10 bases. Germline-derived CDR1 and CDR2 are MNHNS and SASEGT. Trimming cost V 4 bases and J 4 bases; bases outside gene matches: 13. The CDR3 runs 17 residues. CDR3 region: CASSVLGKREGRYEQYF. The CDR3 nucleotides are TGTGCCAGCAGTGTTTTAGGAAAGCGGGAGGGCCGTTACGAGCAGTACTTC.

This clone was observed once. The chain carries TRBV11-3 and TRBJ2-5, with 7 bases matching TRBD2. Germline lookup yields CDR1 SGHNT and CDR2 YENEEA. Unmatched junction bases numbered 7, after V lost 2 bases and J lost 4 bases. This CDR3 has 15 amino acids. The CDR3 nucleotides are TGTGCCAGCAGCTTAAGCGGGGAGGGCCTAGAGACCCAGTACTTC. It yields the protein CASSLSGEGLETQYF.

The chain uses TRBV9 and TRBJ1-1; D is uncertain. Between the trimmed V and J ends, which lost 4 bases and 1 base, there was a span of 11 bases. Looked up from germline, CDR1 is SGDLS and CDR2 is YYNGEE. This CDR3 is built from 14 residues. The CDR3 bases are TGTGCCAGCAGCCCGAATCGGGAGAACACTGAAGCTTTCTTT. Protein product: CASSPNRENTEAFF.

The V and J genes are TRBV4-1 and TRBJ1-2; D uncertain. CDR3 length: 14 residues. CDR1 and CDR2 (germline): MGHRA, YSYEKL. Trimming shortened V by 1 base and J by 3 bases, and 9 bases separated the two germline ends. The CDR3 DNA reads TGCGCCAGCAGCCAAGTACCGGTCTACTATGGCTACACCTTC. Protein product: CASSQVPVYYGYTF.

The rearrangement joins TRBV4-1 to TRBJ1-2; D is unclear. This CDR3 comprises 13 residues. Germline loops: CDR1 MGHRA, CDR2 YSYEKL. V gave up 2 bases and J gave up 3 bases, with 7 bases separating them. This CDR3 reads CASSQTLDYGYTF. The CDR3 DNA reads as TGCGCCAGCAGCCAAACATTGGACTATGGCTACACCTTC.